A single TCR beta chain is shown here with its context. This sample stems from a study of control samples from healthy donors and cancer patients. The assay was immunoSEQ multiplex PCR, and TCRdb's table has in-frame clones only and misses some. The table includes 250,000 to 300,000 clones, roughly four fifths detected once. Trimming left V 4 bases short and J 0 bases short, with 14 bases between. The CDR3 is 16 amino acids. Germline CDR1 and CDR2: SGHRS and YFSETQ. The chain joins TRBV5-1 to TRBJ1-3; a possible D gene is TRBD1 (5 bases). This sequence was found in a woman aged 60 to 75 with lung cancer. Sequencing was performed on PBMCs. This CDR3 is CASSGASGSSGNTIYF. CDR3 nucleotides: TGCGCCAGCAGCGGGGCCTCAGGGAGCTCTGGAAACACCATATATTTT.